A single sample gave rise to the 18 T cell receptor beta chains below, sequenced in a study of T cell repertoires in cytomegalovirus infection. Each CDR3 protein is one row after TCRdb ran MiXCR on the reads. The table has approximately 1,000,000 distinct CDR3 sequences, around 29% seen once; the top ten hold roughly an eighth. Antigens of these TCRs are unknown. Specimen: cultured CD8+ T cells from PBMCs, collected from culture after CMV antigen stimulation. All receptors derive from a human donor in good health (CMV status not recorded). Some clones in this sample may be carry-over from other donors' samples.

This rearrangement joins TRBV7-6 to TRBJ2-3; maybe TRBD1 (6 bases). Germline-derived CDR1 and CDR2 are SGHVS and FNYEAQ. V gave up 5 bases and J gave up 4 bases, with 16 bases separating them. The CDR3 extends over 15 amino acids. CDR3 residues: CASSLSQGRPDTQYF. For the CDR3, the DNA is TGTGCCAGCAGCCTATCACAGGGAAGGCCAGATACGCAGTATTTT. Complete variable domain (other parts from reference TRBV7-6 and TRBJ2-3): GAGVSQSPRYKVTKRGQDVALRCDPISGHVSLYWYRQALGQGPEFLTYFNYEAQQDKSGLPNDRFSAERPEGSISTLTIQRTEQRDSAMYRCASSLSQGRPDTQYFGPGTRLTVL.

The chain links TRBV4-1 to TRBJ1-5; no definite D call. The CDR3 length is 13 residues. Germline V gives CDR1 MGHRA, CDR2 YSYEKL. V was cut by 4 bases and J by 9 bases, with 13 bases left in between. The CDR3 DNA reads TGCGCCAGCAGCCCTCCGGGCCGCAGGCCCCAGCATTTT. This encodes CASSPPGRRPQHF.

This sequence joins TRBV4-1 and TRBJ1-6; no definite D call. The CDR3 loop spans 16 amino acids. Trimming cost V 1 base and J 0 bases, with 7 bases left between them. In germline, CDR1 is MGHRA, CDR2 YSYEKL. The CDR3 DNA follows: TGCGCCAGCAGCCAAGCGACTAGCTCCTATAATTCACCCCTCCACTTT. This encodes CASSQATSSYNSPLHF.

This clonotype was seen only a few times. The chain combines TRBV9 with TRBJ2-4; possible D gene TRBD2, 6 bases. The germline gives CDR1 SGDLS, CDR2 YYNGEE. The CDR3 contains 16 residues. Trimming removed 0 bases from V and 0 bases from J, with 10 bases in between. The CDR3 loop is CASSVGGGLAKNIQYF. The CDR3 DNA is TGTGCCAGCAGCGTAGGGGGAGGCCTAGCCAAAAACATTCAGTACTTC.

About this clonotype: One junction end disagrees with the germline gene, perhaps due to a read error. This chain connects TRBV7-9 to TRBJ2-1, with 7 nucleotides matching TRBD1. The germline V gene encodes CDR1 SEHNR and CDR2 FQNEAQ (reference sequence). The CDR3 is made up of 12 amino acids. The DNA for the CDR3 is TGTTCCAGCGCGGGCAGGGGGTTTGAGCAGTTCTTC. It encodes CSSAGRGFEQFF.

This chain uses TRBV5-5 with TRBJ2-5; no definite D call. The CDR3 sequence is 16 residues long. Germline CDR1 reads SGHKS; CDR2 reads YYEKEE (reference sequence). V was shortened by 0 bases and J by 4 bases, with 16 bases between the two germline ends. The DNA of the CDR3 is TGTGCCAGCAGCTTGGAGTCGGCGATGGTCGGAGAGACCCAGTACTTC. This codes for CASSLESAMVGETQYF.

This clonotype showed up just a few times. This rearrangement joins TRBV2 to TRBJ1-2; the match to TRBD1 covers 9 bases. Germline CDR1 is SNHLY and CDR2 is FYNNEI. The V gene end was trimmed by 3 bases and the J gene end by 2 bases; junction bases not matched to a gene: 1. The CDR3 has 14 residues. CDR3 sequence: CASSDGTGNYGYTF. CDR3 bases: TGTGCCAGCAGTGATGGGACAGGGAACTATGGCTACACCTTC.

The V and J genes are TRBV7-3 and TRBJ2-2, with D perhaps TRBD2 (5 bases). The CDR3 consists of 19 residues. The V end was cut by 2 bases, the J end by 0 bases, with 19 bases between. The V gene's germline CDR1 is SGHTA and CDR2 FQGTGA. In DNA form, the CDR3 reads TGTGCCAGCAGCTTATCTGGAGGTCTGAGGGCTTCGAACACCGGGGAGCTGTTTTTT. It translates to CASSLSGGLRASNTGELFF.

This clonotype was observed a few times. The DNA of the CDR3 is TGTGCCAGCAGCCGGGAGCGGGGGACCTACAATGAGCAGTTCTTC. Encoded protein: CASSRERGTYNEQFF. This rearrangement joins TRBV6-1 to TRBJ2-1; TRBD2 agrees at 8 bases. Per the germline V gene, CDR1 is MNHNS and CDR2 is SASEGT. CDR3 size: 15 residues. J lost 2 bases, V lost 6 bases, and 6 bases had no gene match.

This clonotype has more than one count but fewer than ten. J is TRBJ1-1 and V is TRBV10-3; 7 bases align to TRBD1. Losses at the gene ends were 6 bases for V and 1 base for J; bases not matched to a gene: 8. Germline V CDR1 and CDR2: ENHRY, SYGVKD. The CDR3 has 15 amino acids. CDR3 nucleotide sequence: TGTGCCATCAGGGGCCGGGACAGCGAGAACACTGAAGCTTTCTTT. This translates into CAIRGRDSENTEAFF.

The sample holds a few counts of this clonotype. The chain links TRBV6-5 to TRBJ1-2; TRBD1 is a possible D gene (5 bases). V lost 6 bases and J lost 4, with 21 bases in between. The CDR3 is made up of 16 amino acids. The germline gives CDR1 MNHEY, CDR2 SVGAGI. The CDR3 is CASRKSAGYFPYGYTF. The CDR3 DNA follows: TGTGCCAGCAGAAAATCCGCAGGGTATTTTCCCTATGGCTACACCTTC.

This clonotype occurred a few times. This chain joins TRBV19 and TRBJ1-2; the D is unclear. The V gene's germline CDR1 is LNHDA and CDR2 SQIVND (reference sequence). Trimming shortened V by 0 bases and J by 1 base, and 9 bases separated the two germline ends. CDR3 length equals 15 residues. The CDR3 protein is CASSIEGSVNYGYTF. The CDR3 bases are TGTGCCAGTAGTATAGAAGGCAGCGTTAACTATGGCTACACCTTC.

This clonotype appeared a few times. This chain connects TRBV3-1 to TRBJ2-5; no definite D call. V was pared by 0 bases and J by 1 base, with 12 bases between. Germline V gene sequence: CDR1 LGHDT, CDR2 YNNKEL (reference sequence). The CDR3 is 16 amino acids. The CDR3 loop is CASSQDVAASQETQYF. CDR3 in DNA: TGTGCCAGCAGCCAAGATGTGGCAGCCAGCCAAGAGACCCAGTACTTC.

This clonotype was observed a few times. V and J are TRBV15 and TRBJ2-1, with 9 positions matching TRBD2. CDR1 and CDR2 (germline): LNHNV, YYDKDF (reference sequence). V lost 4 bases, J lost 5 bases, and 6 bases stayed unmatched. CDR3 length: 15 residues. This CDR3 reads CATSIASGADNEQFF. The CDR3 region has the DNA TGTGCCACCAGCATCGCTAGCGGGGCGGACAATGAGCAGTTCTTC.

J is TRBJ1-5 and V is TRBV9; D is unresolved. V lost 4 bases, J lost 3 bases, and 8 bases lay in between. Germline V gives CDR1 SGDLS, CDR2 YYNGEE. The CDR3 covers 13 residues. CDR3 loop: CASSNEVNQPQHF. The CDR3 bases are TGTGCCAGCAGCAATGAGGTCAATCAGCCCCAGCATTTT.

This clonotype appeared a few times. The chain has TRBV18 and TRBJ1-1, with unresolved D. The V gene's germline CDR1 is KGHSH and CDR2 LQKENI. The CDR3 loop spans 14 amino acids. V was trimmed by 3 bases and J by 4 bases, leaving 12 bases between them. The CDR3 nucleotides are TGTGCCAGCTCACCGTACAAGTCCGGCACTGAAGCTTTCTTT. Its translation: CASSPYKSGTEAFF.

This clonotype was observed a few times. V and J are TRBV24-1 and TRBJ1-5; 7 bases are a match to TRBD1. Germline CDR1 KGHDR, CDR2 SFDVKD. V was clipped by 4 bases and J by 6 bases; unmatched bases: 5. This CDR3 is 14 amino acids long. CDR3 in amino acids: CATSDSDRAQPQHF. CDR3 bases: TGTGCCACCAGTGACTCTGACAGGGCTCAGCCCCAGCATTTT.

The rearrangement uses TRBV27 and TRBJ2-7; the D gene is possibly TRBD1 (5 bases). Trimming cost V 6 bases and J 7 bases, with 10 bases left between them. Germline V gene sequence: CDR1 MNHEY, CDR2 SMNVEV (reference sequence). CDR3 size: 11 residues. In DNA form, the CDR3 reads TGTGCCAGCAGACACGCAGGGGAGCAGTACTTC. Its protein product is CASRHAGEQYF.